The sequence of this T cell receptor beta chain was determined in a study of OX40 agonist ivuxolimab in advanced cancers. On the study more broadly: Cohort: more than 75% men, mean age approximately 66, aged roughly 23 to 90. Under the entry rules, prior anti-PD-1, anti-PD-L1 or anti-CTLA-4 therapy was allowed, and 40% had some.

This clone was counted a single time. The antigen is unknown. Study conclusions and caveats: The mean number of expanded clones was higher in CD8+ T cells than in CD4+. Doses of 0.1 to 3.0 mg/kg were accompanied by clonal expansion of CD4+ and CD8+ blood T cells by week 6.

Method: immunoSEQ multiplex PCR; TCRdb's copy keeps in-frame clones and lacks some. The sample carries tens of thousands of clones, more than 70% recorded once. The CDR3 contains 15 residues. Trimming pared 4 bases from V and 0 bases from J, leaving 11 bases between. Germline CDR1 is SGHRS and CDR2 is YFSETQ. This receptor was taken from an adult with an advanced solid tumor such as melanoma, head and neck, liver or kidney cancer. This chain connects TRBV5-1 to TRBJ1-3; D is uncertain. The sequencing used CD4+ or CD8+ T cells sorted from blood, collected in a trial of the OX40 agonist ivuxolimab. CDR3 sequence (DNA): TGCGCCAGCAGCCCACAAGGGCACTCTGGAAACACCATATATTTT. It yields the protein CASSPQGHSGNTIYF.